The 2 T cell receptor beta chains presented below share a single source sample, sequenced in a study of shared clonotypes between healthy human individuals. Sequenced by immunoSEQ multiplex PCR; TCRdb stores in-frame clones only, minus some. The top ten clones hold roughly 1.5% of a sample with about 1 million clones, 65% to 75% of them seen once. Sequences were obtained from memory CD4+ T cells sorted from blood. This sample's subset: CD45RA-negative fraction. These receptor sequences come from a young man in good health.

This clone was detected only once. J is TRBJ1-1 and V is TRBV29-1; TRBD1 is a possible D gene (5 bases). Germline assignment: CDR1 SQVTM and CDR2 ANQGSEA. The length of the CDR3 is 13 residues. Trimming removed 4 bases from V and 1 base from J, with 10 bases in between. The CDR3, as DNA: TGCAGCGTTGCCAGTCAGGGGAACACTGAAGCTTTCTTT. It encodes CSVASQGNTEAFF.

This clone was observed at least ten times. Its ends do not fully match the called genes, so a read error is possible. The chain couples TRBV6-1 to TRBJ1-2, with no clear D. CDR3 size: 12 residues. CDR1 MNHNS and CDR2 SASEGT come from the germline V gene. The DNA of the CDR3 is TGTGCCAGCAGTGATGCTCCGGGCGTTATATCCTTC. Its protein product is CASSDAPGVISF.